This T cell receptor (beta chain) appears in the sequencing data of a study of regulatory T cells in long-lasting Graves disease. For the study at large: More than 5 years of antithyroid drugs with positive TSH receptor antibodies defined persistent Graves' disease.

Time point here: persistent/refractory GD, antithyroid drugs over 5 years with positive TRAb. There was RNA extracted from PBMCs, and the TCR library was made from it. It was an endocrinology department in Xi'an, China, that provided the patients. Assembly of TCR beta libraries relied on iRepertoire HTBI primers together with Arm-PCR of CDR3 regions. TCRdb re-analysed the multiplex PCR reads in MiXCR, keeping a single row per CDR3 protein. The table includes approximately 470,000 distinct CDR3 sequences, less than 25% detected once. Trimming pared 1 base from V and 7 bases from J, leaving 13 bases between. Per the germline V gene, CDR1 is MGHRA and CDR2 is YSYEKL. This CDR3 comprises 14 residues.

The sequence was obtained from a female donor with Graves disease. The chain links TRBV4-1 to TRBJ1-1; D perhaps matches TRBD1 (5 bases). Sample: peripheral blood mononuclear cells (PBMCs), taken when the disease was refractory, from a patient treated with antithyroid drugs. CDR3 nucleotides: TGCGCCAGCAGCCAAGTTACAAGGGGTTTTGAAGCTTTCTTT. It specifies CASSQVTRGFEAFF.